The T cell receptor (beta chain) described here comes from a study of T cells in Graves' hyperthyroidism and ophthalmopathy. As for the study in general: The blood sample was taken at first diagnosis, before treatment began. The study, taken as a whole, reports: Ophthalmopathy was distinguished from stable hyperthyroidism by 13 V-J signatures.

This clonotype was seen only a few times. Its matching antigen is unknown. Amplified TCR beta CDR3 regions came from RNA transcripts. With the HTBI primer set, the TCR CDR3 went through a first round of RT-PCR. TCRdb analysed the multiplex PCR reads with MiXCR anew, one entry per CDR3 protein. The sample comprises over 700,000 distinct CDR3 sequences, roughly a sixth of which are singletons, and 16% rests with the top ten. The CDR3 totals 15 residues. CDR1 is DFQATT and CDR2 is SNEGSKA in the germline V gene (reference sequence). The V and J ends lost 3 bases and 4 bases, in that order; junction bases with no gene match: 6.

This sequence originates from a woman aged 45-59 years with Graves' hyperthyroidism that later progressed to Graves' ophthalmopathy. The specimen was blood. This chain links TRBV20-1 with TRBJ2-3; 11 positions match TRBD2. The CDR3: CSARDSGGAPDTQYF. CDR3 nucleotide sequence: TGCAGTGCTAGGGATAGCGGGGGGGCCCCAGATACGCAGTATTTT.